This TCR beta chain came from a study of regulatory T cells in long-lasting Graves disease. Study observations and caveats: Segments TRBV28, TRBJ1-2 and TRBJ2-5 showed preferential usage in persistent disease.

The germline V gene encodes CDR1 MDHEN and CDR2 SYDVKM. This CDR3 has 16 amino acids. V shed 4 bases, J shed 3 bases, and the junction held 9 bases outside the gene matches. iRepertoire HTBI primers and Arm-PCR of CDR3 regions built TCR beta libraries. TCRdb redid the calling of the multiplex PCR reads with MiXCR, one entry per CDR3 protein. The data hold around 400,000 distinct CDR3 sequences, with 21% observed a single time. Noted time point: persistent/refractory GD, antithyroid drugs over 5 years with positive TRAb. The TCR library was prepared using RNA isolated from PBMCs. At least ten counts were recorded for this clonotype. Antigen unknown.

This receptor was obtained from a female donor with Graves disease. The chain has TRBV28 and TRBJ1-5; 7 bases agree with TRBD1. The source was peripheral blood mononuclear cells (PBMCs), collected when the disease was refractory, from a patient treated with antithyroid drugs. CDR3 nucleotide sequence: TGTGCCAGCAGTTCACAAACAGGGGCGGTCAATCAGCCCCAGCATTTT. As protein: CASSSQTGAVNQPQHF.